The clone carrying this TCR beta chain has only one observation. Its target is not known. The data belong to a study of cytomegalovirus exposure and HLA in healthy donors. Looking at the study overall: Earlier work reported 117 million unique TCR beta sequences from about 190 million T cells.

The PCR employed 60 Vbeta primers together with 13 Jbeta primers. Original analysis: An analysis that came later counted 60 million to 80 million unique TCR beta chains, around 10 million shared. Produced via immunoSEQ multiplex PCR; TCRdb's table is partial and in-frame only. Clone size and V and J calls were adopted from that table, with D and trimming inferred from the DNA. In the table there are around 200,000 clones, 80% of which are singletons. The study's findings and limits: Accurate HLA-A and HLA-B prediction from TCR beta sequences was reported for most subjects. A later examination showed that TCR association rates differed by HLA locus, with DRB1 most and HLA-C fewest.

Material for sequencing was PBMCs. The sequence was obtained from a boy aged 5 to 17 in good health and CMV-seronegative.

The CDR3: CAWTRGMGIFSGANVLTF. CDR3 DNA: TGTGCCTGGACTAGGGGGATGGGAATTTTCTCTGGGGCCAACGTCCTGACTTTC. The chain carries TRBV30 and TRBJ2-6; D is perhaps TRBD1 (6 bases). V was clipped by 4 bases and J by 0 bases, with 19 bases between them. This CDR3 region has 18 residues. Germline assignment: CDR1 GTSNPN and CDR2 SVGIG (reference sequence).